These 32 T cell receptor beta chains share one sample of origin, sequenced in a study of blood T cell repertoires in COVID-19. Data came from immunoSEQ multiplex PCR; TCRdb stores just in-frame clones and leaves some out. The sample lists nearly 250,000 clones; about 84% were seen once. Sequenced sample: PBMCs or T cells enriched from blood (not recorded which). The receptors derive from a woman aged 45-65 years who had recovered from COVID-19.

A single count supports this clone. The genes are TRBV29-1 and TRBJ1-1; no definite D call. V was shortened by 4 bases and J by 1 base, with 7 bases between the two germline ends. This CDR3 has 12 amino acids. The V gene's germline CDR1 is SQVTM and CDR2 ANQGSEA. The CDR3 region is CSVGSGNTEAFF. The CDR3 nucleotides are TGCAGCGTTGGCAGCGGGAACACTGAAGCTTTCTTT.

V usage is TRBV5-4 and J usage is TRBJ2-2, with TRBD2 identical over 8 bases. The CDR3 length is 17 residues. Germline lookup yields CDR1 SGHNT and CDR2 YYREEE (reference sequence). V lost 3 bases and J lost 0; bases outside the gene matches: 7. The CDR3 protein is CASSSAEAGANTGELFF. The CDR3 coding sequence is TGTGCCAGCAGCTCCGCGGAAGCGGGGGCGAACACCGGGGAGCTGTTTTTT. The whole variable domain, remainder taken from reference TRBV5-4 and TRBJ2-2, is ETGVTQSPTHLIKTRGQQVTLRCSSQSGHNTVSWYQQALGQGPQFIFQYYREEENGRGNFPPRFSGLQFPNYSSELNVNALELDDSALYLCASSSAEAGANTGELFFGEGSRLTVL.

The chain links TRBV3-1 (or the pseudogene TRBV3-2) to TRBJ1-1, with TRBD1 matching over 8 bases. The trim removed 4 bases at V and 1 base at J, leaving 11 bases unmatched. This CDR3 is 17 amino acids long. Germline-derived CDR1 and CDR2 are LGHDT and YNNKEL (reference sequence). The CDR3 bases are TGTGCCAGCAGCCCGACGAATGTCGGACAGGGGAACACTGAAGCTTTCTTT. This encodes CASSPTNVGQGNTEAFF.

CDR3 amino acids: CASSHARDEGYTF. CDR3 bases: TGTGCCAGCAGCCACGCCAGGGATGAAGGCTACACCTTC. This sequence joins TRBV11-2 and TRBJ1-2, with D perhaps TRBD1 (5 bases). Trimming cost V 5 bases and J 8 bases, with 15 bases left between them. This CDR3 is 13 amino acids long. In germline, CDR1 is SGHAT, CDR2 FQNNGV.

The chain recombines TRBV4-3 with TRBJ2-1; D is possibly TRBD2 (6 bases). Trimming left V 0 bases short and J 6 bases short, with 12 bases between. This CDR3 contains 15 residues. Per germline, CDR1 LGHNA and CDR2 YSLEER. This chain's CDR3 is CASSQEPLGGNEQFF. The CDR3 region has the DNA TGCGCCAGCAGCCAAGAACCCTTGGGGGGCAATGAGCAGTTCTTC.

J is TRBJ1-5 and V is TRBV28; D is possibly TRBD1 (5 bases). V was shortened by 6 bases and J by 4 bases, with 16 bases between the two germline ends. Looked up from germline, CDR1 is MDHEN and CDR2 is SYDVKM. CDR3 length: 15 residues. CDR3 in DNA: TGTGCCAGCAGGAACCGCGGGACGGTAAATCAGCCCCAGCATTTT. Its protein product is CASRNRGTVNQPQHF.

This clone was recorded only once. The CDR3: CSATPRGGAFF. In DNA, the CDR3 is TGCAGTGCCACCCCGCGGGGAGGAGCTTTCTTT. The gene calls are TRBV20-1 and TRBJ1-1; D is uncertain. V lost 6 bases and J lost 10, with 15 bases in between. CDR3 length: 11 residues. CDR1 is DFQATT, CDR2 SNEGSKA, per germline (reference sequence).

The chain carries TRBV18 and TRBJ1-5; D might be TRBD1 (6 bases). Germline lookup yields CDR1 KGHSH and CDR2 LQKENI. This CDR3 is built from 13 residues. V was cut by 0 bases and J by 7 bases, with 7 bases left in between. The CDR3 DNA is TGTGCCAGCTCACCACCTGGGGGCCAGCCCCAGCATTTT. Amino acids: CASSPPGGQPQHF.

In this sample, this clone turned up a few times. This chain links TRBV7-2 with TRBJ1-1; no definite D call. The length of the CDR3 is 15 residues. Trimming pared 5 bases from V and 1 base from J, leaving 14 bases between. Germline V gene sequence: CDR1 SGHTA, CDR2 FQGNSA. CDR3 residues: CASSPRIAPNTEAFF. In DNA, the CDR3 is TGTGCCAGCAGCCCCCGGATAGCGCCGAACACTGAAGCTTTCTTT.

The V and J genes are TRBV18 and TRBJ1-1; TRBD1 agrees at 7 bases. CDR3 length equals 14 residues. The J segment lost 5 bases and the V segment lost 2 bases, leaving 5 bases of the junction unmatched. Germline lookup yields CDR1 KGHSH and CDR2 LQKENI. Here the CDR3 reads CASSPGAGGTEAFF. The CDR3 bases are TGTGCCAGCTCACCAGGGGCAGGGGGTACTGAAGCTTTCTTT.

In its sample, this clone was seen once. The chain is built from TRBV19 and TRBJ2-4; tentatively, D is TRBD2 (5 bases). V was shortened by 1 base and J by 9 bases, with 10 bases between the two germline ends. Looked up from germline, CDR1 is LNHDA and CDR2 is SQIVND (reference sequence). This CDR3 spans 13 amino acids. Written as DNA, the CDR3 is TGTGCCAGTAGTATAGTGGGCGCGGGCATTCAGTACTTC. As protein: CASSIVGAGIQYF.

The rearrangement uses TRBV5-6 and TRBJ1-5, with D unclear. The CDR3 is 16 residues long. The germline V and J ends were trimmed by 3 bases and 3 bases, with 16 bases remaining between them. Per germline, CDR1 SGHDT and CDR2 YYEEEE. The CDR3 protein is CASSYGRVTANQPQHF. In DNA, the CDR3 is TGTGCCAGCAGCTATGGGCGGGTTACGGCCAATCAGCCCCAGCATTTT.

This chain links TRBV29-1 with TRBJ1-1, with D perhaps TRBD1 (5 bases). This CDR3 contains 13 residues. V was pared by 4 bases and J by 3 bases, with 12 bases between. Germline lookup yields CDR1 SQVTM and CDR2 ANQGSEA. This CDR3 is CSVAAGVDTEAFF. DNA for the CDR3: TGCAGCGTTGCGGCGGGGGTGGACACTGAAGCTTTCTTT.

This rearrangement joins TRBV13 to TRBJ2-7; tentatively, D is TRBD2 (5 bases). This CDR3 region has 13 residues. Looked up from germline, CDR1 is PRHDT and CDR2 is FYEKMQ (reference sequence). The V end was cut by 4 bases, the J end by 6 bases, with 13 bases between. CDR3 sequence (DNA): TGTGCCAGCAGCTCCCGTGCGGGTCTCGAGCAGTACTTC. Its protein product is CASSSRAGLEQYF.

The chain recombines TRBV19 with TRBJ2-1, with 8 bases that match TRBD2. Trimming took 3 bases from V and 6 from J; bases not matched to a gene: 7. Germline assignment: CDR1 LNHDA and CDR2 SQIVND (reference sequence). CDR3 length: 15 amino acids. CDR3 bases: TGTGCCAGTAGTATCGGGACTAGGGTCTCCAATGAGCAGTTCTTC. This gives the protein CASSIGTRVSNEQFF.

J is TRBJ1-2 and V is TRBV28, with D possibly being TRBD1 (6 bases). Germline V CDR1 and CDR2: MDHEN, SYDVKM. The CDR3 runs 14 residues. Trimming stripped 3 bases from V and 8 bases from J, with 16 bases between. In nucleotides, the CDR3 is TGTGCCAGCAGTTTGGGGGGGCCGGTGGAAGGCTACACCTTC. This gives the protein CASSLGGPVEGYTF.

CDR3 residues: CASSLGREETQYF. CDR3 DNA: TGTGCCAGCAGCTTGGGGCGGGAAGAGACCCAGTACTTC. The V call is TRBV5-6, the J call TRBJ2-5, with D maybe TRBD2 (5 bases). The CDR3 consists of 13 residues. Germline CDR1 reads SGHDT; CDR2 reads YYEEEE. The V end was cut by 0 bases, the J end by 3 bases, with 6 bases between.

The CDR3: CASSLPTLSTDTQYF. As DNA, the CDR3 is TGTGCCAGCAGTTTACCTACCCTAAGCACAGATACGCAGTATTTT. This chain connects TRBV28 to TRBJ2-3; D is unresolved. The V gene's germline CDR1 is MDHEN and CDR2 SYDVKM. Trimming left V 2 bases short and J 0 bases short, with 9 bases between. The CDR3 length is 15 residues.

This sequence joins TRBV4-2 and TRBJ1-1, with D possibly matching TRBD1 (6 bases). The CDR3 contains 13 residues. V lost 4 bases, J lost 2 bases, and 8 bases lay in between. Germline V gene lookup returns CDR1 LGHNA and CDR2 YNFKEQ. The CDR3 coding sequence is TGTGCCAGCAGCCCGGACAGCAACACTGAAGCTTTCTTT. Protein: CASSPDSNTEAFF.

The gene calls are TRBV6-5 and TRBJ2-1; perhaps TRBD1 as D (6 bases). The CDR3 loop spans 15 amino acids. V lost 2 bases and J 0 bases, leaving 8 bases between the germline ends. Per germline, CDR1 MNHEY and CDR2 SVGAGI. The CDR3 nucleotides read TGTGCCAGCAGTTACCGGACAGTCTCCTACAATGAGCAGTTCTTC. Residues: CASSYRTVSYNEQFF.

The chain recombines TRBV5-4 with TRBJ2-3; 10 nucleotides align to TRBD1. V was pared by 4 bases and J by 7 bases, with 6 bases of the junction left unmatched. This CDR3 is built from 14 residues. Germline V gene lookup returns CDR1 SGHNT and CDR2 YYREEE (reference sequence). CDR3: CASSADRGIHTQYF. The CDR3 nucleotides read TGTGCCAGCAGCGCGGACAGGGGGATACATACGCAGTATTTT.

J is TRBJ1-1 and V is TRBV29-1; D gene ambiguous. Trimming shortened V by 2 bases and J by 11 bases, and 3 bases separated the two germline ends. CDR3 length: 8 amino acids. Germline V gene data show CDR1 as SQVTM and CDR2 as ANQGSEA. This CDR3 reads CSVEQAFF. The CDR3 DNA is TGCAGCGTTGAACAGGCTTTCTTT.

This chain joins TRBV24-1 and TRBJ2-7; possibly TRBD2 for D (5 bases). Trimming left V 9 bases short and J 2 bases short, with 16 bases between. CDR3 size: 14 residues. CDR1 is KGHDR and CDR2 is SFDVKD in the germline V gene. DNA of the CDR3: TGTGCCACCTCCGATAGGACCGGGACCTACGAGCAGTACTTC. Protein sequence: CATSDRTGTYEQYF.

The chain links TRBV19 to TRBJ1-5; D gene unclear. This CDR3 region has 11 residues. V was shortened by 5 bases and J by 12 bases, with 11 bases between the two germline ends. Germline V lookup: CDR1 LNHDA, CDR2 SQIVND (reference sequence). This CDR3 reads CASSDGRGQHF. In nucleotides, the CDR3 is TGTGCCAGTAGTGATGGGCGTGGCCAGCATTTT.

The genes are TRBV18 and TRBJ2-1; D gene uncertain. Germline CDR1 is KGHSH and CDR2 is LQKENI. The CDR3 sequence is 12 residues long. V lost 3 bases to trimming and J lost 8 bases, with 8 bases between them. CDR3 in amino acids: CASSPSRDEQFF. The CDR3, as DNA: TGTGCCAGCTCACCTTCTCGGGATGAGCAGTTCTTC.

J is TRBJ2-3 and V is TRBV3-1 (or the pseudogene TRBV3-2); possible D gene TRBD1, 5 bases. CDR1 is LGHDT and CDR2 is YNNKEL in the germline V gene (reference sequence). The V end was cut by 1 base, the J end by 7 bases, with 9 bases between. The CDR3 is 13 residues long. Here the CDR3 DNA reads TGTGCCAGCAGCCAAGGGGGCACTAATACGCAGTATTTT. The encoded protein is CASSQGGTNTQYF.

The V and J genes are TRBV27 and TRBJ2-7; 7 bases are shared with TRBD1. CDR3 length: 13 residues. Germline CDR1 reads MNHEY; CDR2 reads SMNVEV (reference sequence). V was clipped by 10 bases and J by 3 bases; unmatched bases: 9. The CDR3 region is CATSGQSIYEQYF. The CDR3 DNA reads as TGTGCCACTTCGGGACAGTCCATCTACGAGCAGTACTTC.

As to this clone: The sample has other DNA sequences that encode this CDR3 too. The CDR3 here is CASSPGSNQPQHF. As DNA, the CDR3 is TGTGCCAGCAGCCCGGGGAGCAATCAGCCCCAGCATTTT. This chain connects TRBV7-2 to TRBJ1-5; no firm D call. The germline gives CDR1 SGHTA, CDR2 FQGNSA. The CDR3 covers 13 residues. The germline V and J ends were trimmed by 5 bases and 1 base, with 6 bases remaining between them.

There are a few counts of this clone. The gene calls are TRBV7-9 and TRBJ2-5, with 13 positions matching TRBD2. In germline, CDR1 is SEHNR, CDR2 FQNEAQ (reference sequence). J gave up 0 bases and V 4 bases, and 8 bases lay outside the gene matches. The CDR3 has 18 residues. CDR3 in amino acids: CASSSRTSGGAYQETQYF. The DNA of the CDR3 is TGTGCCAGCAGCTCCCGGACTAGCGGGGGCGCGTACCAAGAGACCCAGTACTTC.

The DNA of the CDR3 is TGTGCCAGCAGCGCGGGGGGACTAGCGGAGACCCAGTACTTC. Residues: CASSAGGLAETQYF. The chain uses TRBV9 and TRBJ2-5, with 10 bases fitting TRBD2. The junction had 4 bases not matched to a gene; V was cut back by 3 bases and J by 5 bases. The germline gives CDR1 SGDLS, CDR2 YYNGEE. CDR3 size: 14 residues.

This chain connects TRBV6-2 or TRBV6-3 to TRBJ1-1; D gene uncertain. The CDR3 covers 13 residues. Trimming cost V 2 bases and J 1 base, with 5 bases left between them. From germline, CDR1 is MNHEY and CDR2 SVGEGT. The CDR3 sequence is CASSYQENTEAFF. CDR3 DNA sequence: TGTGCCAGCAGTTACCAGGAGAACACTGAAGCTTTCTTT.

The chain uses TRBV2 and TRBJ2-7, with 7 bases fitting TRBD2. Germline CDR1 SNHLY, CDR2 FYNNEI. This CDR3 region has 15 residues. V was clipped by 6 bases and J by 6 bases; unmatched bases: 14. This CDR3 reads CASRARTRGAFEQYF. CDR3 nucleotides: TGTGCCAGCAGGGCCCGGACTAGGGGAGCGTTCGAGCAGTACTTC.